This T cell receptor beta chain emerged from a study of graft-versus-host responses after intestinal transplantation. Study information: Anti-thymocyte globulin induction, then tacrolimus and steroids for around 3 years, went to all recipients.

Comments on this clone: The target antigen is unknown.

General study results and limits: GvH clones turned up in recipient marrow; some had shown up first in ileum or blood.

Clones were read by immunoSEQ multiplex PCR, and TCRdb kept only the in-frame ones, dropping some. The sample lists 80,000 to 85,000 clones, about nine tenths seen once, with 0.1% in the top ten. This receptor was taken from a human donor who received an intestinal transplant. The sample in question was unstimulated CD4+ T cells sorted from spleen or lymph node cells, obtained before intestinal transplant.

In DNA form, the CDR3 reads TGTGCCAGCAGTAAGCCGGGACAGGGAGGGAACACTGAAGCTTTCTTT. It codes for CASSKPGQGGNTEAFF. The chain is built from TRBV6-6 and TRBJ1-1; 9 bases agree with TRBD1. This CDR3 contains 16 residues. V shed 5 bases and J 1 base; nucleotides not matched to a gene: 8. Germline CDR1 MNHNY, CDR2 SVGAGI (reference sequence).